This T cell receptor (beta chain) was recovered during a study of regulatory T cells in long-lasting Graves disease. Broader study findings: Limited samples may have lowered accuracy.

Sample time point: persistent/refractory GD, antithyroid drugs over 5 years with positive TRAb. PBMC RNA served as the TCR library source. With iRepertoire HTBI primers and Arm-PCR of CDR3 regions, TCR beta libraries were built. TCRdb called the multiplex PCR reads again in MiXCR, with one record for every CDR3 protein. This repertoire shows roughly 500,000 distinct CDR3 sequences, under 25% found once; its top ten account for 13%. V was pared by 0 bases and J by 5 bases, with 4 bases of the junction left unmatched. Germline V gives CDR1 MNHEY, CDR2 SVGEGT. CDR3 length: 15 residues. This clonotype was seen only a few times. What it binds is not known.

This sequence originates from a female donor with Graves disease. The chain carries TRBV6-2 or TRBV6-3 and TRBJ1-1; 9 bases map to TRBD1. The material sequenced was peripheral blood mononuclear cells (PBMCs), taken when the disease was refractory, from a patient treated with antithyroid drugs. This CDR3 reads CASSYSTGGKTEAFF. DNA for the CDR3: TGTGCCAGCAGTTACTCGACAGGGGGTAAAACTGAAGCTTTCTTT.